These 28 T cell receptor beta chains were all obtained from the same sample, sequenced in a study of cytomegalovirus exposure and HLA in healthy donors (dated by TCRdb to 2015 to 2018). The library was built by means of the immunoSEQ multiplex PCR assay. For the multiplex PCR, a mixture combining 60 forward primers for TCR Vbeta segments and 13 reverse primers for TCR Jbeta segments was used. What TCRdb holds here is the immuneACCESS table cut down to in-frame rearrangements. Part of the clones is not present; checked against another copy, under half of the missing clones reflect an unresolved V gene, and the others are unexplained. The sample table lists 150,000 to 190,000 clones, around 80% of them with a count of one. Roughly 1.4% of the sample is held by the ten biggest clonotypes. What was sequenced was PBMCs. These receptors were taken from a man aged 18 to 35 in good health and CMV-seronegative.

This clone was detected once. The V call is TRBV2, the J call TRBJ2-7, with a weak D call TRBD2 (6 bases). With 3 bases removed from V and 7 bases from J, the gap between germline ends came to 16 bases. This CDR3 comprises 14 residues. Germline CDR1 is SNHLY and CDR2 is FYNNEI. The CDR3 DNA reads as TGTGCCAGCAGTGAGTGGACCCCAGGAGGGGAGCAGTACTTC. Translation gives CASSEWTPGGEQYF.

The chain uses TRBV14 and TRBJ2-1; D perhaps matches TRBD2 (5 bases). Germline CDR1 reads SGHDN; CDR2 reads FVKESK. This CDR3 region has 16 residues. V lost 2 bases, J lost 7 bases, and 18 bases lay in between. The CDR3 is CASSQIAGKRANEQFF. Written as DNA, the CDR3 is TGTGCCAGCAGCCAAATAGCCGGGAAGAGGGCGAATGAGCAGTTCTTC. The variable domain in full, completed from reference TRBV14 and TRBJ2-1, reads EAGVTQFPSHSVIEKGQTVTLRCDPISGHDNLYWYRRVMGKEIKFLLHFVKESKQDESGMPNNRFLAERTGGTYSTLKVQPAELEDSGVYFCASSQIAGKRANEQFFGPGTRLTVL.

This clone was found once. DNA for the CDR3: TGTGCCAGCAGCCCCGGGGGACAGGGGGAAAAACTGTTTTTT. Its protein is CASSPGGQGEKLFF. This chain joins TRBV28 and TRBJ1-4; 10 nucleotides line up with TRBD1. The V gene's germline CDR1 is MDHEN and CDR2 SYDVKM. V shed 6 bases, J shed 8 bases, and the junction held 6 bases outside the gene matches. CDR3 length: 14 amino acids.

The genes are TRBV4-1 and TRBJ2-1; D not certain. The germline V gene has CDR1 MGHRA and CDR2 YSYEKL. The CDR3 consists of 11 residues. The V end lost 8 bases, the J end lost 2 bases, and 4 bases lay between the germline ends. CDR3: CASRAYNEQFF. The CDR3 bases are TGCGCCAGCCGGGCCTACAATGAGCAGTTCTTC.

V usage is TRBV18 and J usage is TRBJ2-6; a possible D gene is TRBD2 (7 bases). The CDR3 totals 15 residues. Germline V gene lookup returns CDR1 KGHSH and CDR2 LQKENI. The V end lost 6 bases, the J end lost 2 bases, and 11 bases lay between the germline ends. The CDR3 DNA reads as TGTGCCAGCTCCCACGGGGGGCCTGGGGCCAACGTCCTGACTTTC. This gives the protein CASSHGGPGANVLTF.

The CDR3 loop reads CASSDRVTGANVLTF. The DNA for the CDR3 is TGTGCCAGCAGCGACAGGGTAACTGGGGCCAACGTCCTGACTTTC. The rearrangement uses TRBV9 and TRBJ2-6; maybe TRBD1 (6 bases). Trimming took off 3 bases at V and 2 bases at J, with 9 bases between the two ends. The CDR3 spans 15 residues. The germline V gene encodes CDR1 SGDLS and CDR2 YYNGEE.

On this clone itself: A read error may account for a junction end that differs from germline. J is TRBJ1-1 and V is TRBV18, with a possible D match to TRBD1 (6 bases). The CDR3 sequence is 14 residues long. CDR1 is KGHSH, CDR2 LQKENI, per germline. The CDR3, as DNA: TGTGCCAGCTCACCAAACAGGGTGAAGACTGAAGCTTTCTTT. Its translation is CASSPNRVKTEAFF.

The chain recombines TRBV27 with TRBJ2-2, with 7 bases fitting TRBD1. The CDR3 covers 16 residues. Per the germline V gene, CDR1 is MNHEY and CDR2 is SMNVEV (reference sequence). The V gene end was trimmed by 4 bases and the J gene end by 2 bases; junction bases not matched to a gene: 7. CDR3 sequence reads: CASSYRGETNTGELFF. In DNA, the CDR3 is TGTGCCAGCAGTTACAGGGGAGAAACAAACACCGGGGAGCTGTTTTTT.

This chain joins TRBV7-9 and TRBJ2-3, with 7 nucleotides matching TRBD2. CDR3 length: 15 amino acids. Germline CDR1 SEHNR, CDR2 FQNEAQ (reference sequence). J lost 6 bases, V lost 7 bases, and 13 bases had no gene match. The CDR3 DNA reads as TGTGCCAGCACCGTCGAGGGAGGGCCGGGGGATACGCAGTATTTT. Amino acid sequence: CASTVEGGPGDTQYF. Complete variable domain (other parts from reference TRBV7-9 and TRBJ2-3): DTGVSQNPRHKITKRGQNVTFRCDPISEHNRLYWYRQTLGQGPEFLTYFQNEAQLEKSRLLSDRFSAERPKGSFSTLEIQRTEQGDSAMYLCASTVEGGPGDTQYFGPGTRLTVL.

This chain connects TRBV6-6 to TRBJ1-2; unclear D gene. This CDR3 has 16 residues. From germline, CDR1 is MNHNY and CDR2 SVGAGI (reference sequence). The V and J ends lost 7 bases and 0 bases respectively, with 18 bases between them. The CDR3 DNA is TGTGCCAGCACCGAATTGATGGGCCCTACTAACTATGGCTACACCTTC. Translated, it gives CASTELMGPTNYGYTF.

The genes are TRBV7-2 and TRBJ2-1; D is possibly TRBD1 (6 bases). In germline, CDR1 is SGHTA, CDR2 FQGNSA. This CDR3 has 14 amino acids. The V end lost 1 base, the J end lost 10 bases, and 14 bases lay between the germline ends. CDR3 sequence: CASSLGTERDEQFF. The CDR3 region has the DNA TGTGCCAGCAGCTTAGGGACAGAGAGGGACGAGCAGTTCTTC.

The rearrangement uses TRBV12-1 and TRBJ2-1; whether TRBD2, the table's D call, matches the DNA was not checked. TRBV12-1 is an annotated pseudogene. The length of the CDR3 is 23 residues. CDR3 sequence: CASSFKGDRKGLVDPPREGEQFF. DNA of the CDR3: TGTGCCAGCAGCTTTAAGGGGGACCGTAAGGGACTAGTGGACCCCCCTCGGGAGGGTGAGCAGTTCTTC.

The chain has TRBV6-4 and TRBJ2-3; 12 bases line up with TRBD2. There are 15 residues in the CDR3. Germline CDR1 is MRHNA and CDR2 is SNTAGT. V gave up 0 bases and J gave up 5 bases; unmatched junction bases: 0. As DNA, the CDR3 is TGTGCCAGCAGTGACTCACTAGCGGGAGGAGATACGCAGTATTTT. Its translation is CASSDSLAGGDTQYF.

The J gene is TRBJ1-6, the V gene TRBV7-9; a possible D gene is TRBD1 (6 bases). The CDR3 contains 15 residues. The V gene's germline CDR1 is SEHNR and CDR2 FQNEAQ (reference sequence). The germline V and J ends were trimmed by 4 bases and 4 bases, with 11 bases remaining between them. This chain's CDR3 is CASSSQGSYNSPLHF. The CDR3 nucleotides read TGTGCCAGCAGCTCGCAGGGGTCGTATAATTCACCCCTCCACTTT.

The CDR3 region is CASTASGRSGEQFF. For the CDR3, the DNA is TGTGCCAGCACGGCTAGCGGTAGAAGCGGTGAGCAGTTCTTC. V and J are TRBV6-1 and TRBJ2-1; the match to TRBD2 covers 7 bases. Per germline, CDR1 MNHNS and CDR2 SASEGT. The CDR3 spans 14 residues. Trimming at V came to 7 bases and at J to 9 bases, leaving 12 bases not matched to a gene.

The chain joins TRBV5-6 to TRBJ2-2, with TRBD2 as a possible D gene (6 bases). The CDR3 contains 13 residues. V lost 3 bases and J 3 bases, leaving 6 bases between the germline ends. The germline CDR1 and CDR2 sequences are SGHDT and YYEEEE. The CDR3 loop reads CASSWGDTGELFF. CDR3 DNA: TGTGCCAGCAGCTGGGGGGACACCGGGGAGCTGTTTTTT. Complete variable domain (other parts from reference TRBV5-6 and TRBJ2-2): DAGVTQSPTHLIKTRGQQVTLRCSPKSGHDTVSWYQQALGQGPQFIFQYYEEEERQRGNFPDRFSGHQFPNYSSELNVNALLLGDSALYLCASSWGDTGELFFGEGSRLTVL.

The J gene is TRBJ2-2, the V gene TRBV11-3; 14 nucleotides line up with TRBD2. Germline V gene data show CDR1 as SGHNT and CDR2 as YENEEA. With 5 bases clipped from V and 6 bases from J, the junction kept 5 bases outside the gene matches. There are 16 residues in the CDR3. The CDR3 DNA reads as TGTGCCAGCAGCCGTGGACTAGCGGGAGGATCCGGGGAGCTGTTTTTT. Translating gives CASSRGLAGGSGELFF.

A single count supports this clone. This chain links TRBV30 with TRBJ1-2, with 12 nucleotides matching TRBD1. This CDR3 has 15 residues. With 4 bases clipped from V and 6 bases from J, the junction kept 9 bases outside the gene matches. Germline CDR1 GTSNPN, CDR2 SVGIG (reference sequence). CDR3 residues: CAWNPGTGGADGYTF. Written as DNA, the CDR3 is TGTGCCTGGAACCCTGGGACAGGGGGCGCGGATGGCTACACCTTC.

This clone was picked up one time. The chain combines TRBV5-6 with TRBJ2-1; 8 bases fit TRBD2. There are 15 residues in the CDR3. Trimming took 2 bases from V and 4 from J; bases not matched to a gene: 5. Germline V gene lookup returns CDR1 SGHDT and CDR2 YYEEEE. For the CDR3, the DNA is TGTGCCAGCAGCTTCGGGACTAGGCCTTACAATGAGCAGTTCTTC. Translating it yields CASSFGTRPYNEQFF.

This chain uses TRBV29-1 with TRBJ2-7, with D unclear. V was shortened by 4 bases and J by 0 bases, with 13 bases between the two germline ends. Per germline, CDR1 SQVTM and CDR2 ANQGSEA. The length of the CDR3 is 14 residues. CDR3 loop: CSVGQISSSYEQYF. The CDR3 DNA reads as TGCAGCGTTGGGCAAATCTCCAGCTCCTACGAGCAGTACTTC.

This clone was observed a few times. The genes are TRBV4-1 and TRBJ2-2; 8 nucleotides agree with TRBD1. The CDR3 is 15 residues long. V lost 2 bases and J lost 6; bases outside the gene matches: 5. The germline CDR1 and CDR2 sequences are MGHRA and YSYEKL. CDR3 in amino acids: CASSQRGQVPGELFF. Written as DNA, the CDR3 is TGCGCCAGCAGCCAAAGGGGACAGGTTCCCGGGGAGCTGTTTTTT.

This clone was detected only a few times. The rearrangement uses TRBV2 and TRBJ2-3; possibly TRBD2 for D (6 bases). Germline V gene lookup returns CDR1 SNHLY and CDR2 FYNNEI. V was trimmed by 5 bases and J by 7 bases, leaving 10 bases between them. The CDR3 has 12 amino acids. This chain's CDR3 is CASSNSGYTQYF. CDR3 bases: TGTGCCAGCAGTAATAGCGGCTATACGCAGTATTTT.

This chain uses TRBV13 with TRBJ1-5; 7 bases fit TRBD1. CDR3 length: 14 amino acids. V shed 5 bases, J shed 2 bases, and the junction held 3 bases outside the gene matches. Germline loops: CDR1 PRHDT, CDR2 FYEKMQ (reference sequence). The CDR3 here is CASSITGGNQPQHF. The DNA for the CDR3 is TGTGCCAGCAGCATAACAGGGGGCAATCAGCCCCAGCATTTT.

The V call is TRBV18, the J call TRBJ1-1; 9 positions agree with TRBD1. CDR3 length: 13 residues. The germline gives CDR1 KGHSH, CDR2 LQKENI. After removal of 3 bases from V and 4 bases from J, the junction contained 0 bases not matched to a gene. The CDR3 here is CASSPTGGTEAFF. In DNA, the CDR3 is TGTGCCAGCTCACCGACAGGGGGCACTGAAGCTTTCTTT.

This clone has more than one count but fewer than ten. CDR3 sequence: CASSFRTGDNEQFF. The CDR3 bases are TGCGCCAGCAGCTTCAGGACAGGGGACAATGAGCAGTTCTTC. This rearrangement joins TRBV5-1 to TRBJ2-1, with TRBD1 identical over 9 bases. Germline V lookup: CDR1 SGHRS, CDR2 YFSETQ. The CDR3 runs to 14 residues. J gave up 5 bases and V 2 bases, and 2 bases lay outside the gene matches.

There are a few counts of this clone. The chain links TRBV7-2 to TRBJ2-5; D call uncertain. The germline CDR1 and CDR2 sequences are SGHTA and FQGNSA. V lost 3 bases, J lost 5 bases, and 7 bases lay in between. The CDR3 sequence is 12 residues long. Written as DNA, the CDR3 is TGTGCCAGCAGCTTCTCCCGGGAGACCCAGTACTTC. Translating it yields CASSFSRETQYF. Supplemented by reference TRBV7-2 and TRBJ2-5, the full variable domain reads GAGVSQSPSNKVTEKGKDVELRCDPISGHTALYWYRQSLGQGLEFLIYFQGNSAPDKSGLPSDRFSAERTGGSVSTLTIQRTQQEDSAVYLCASSFSRETQYFGPGTRLLVL.

The CDR3 here is CASSDGVKETQYF. DNA for the CDR3: TGTGCCAGCAGCGACGGGGTCAAAGAGACCCAGTACTTC. The rearrangement uses TRBV9 and TRBJ2-5; TRBD2 might be the D (5 bases). Germline-derived CDR1 and CDR2 are SGDLS and YYNGEE. The CDR3 covers 13 residues. V dropped 3 bases and J dropped 3 bases, with 9 bases sitting between them.

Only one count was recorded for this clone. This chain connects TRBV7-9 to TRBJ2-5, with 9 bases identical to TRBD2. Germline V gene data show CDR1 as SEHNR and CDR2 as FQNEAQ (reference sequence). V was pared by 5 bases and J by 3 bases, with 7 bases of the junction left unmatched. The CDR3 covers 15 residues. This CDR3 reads CASSPQGGREETQYF. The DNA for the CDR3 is TGTGCCAGCAGCCCACAGGGCGGGAGGGAAGAGACCCAGTACTTC.